These 18 T cell receptor beta chains originate from one sample sequenced in a study of cytomegalovirus exposure and HLA in healthy donors (dated by TCRdb to between 2016 and 2019). Library preparation was by the immunoSEQ multiplex PCR assay. TCRdb's version of the immuneACCESS table is confined to in-frame rearrangements and falls short of the full clone set. An unresolved V gene accounts for under half of the shortfall where checked; the remainder is of unknown origin. The sample has more than 90,000 clones on record, more than 75% of them singletons. The ten largest clones take up roughly 5% of the sample. The sequencing input was PBMCs. These receptors were collected from a man between 18 and 35 years old in good health and CMV-seronegative.

The chain couples TRBV2 to TRBJ1-2, with TRBD1 identical over 7 bases. The CDR3 has 14 residues. The V segment lost 0 bases and the J segment 3 bases; nucleotides outside the gene matches: 1. Germline CDR1 reads SNHLY; CDR2 reads FYNNEI. The CDR3 region is CASSEAGTDYGYTF. The CDR3 nucleotides read TGTGCCAGCAGTGAAGCGGGGACAGACTATGGCTACACCTTC.

This clone was counted a single time. The chain carries TRBV27 and TRBJ2-1; TRBD1 matches at 8 bases. This CDR3 spans 19 amino acids. Germline CDR1 is MNHEY and CDR2 is SMNVEV (reference sequence). V lost 7 bases to trimming and J lost 0 bases; unmatched junction nucleotides: 17. CDR3 coding DNA: TGTGCCAGCACACCGGGACAGGCCTTGACTAGTAGCTCCTACAATGAGCAGTTCTTC. Protein sequence: CASTPGQALTSSSYNEQFF.

The chain links TRBV14 to TRBJ2-7; 10 bases are shared with TRBD2. Trimming at V came to 4 bases and at J to 3 bases, leaving 9 bases not matched to a gene. The CDR3 spans 16 residues. Germline CDR1 is SGHDN and CDR2 is FVKESK. Written as DNA, the CDR3 is TGTGCCAGCAGCCCCTTAGGTCTAGCGGGGGACTACGAGCAGTACTTC. Protein: CASSPLGLAGDYEQYF.

The chain recombines TRBV25-1 with TRBJ1-4; D is unclear. V lost 0 bases and J 8 bases, leaving 22 bases between the germline ends. Germline values: CDR1 MGHDK, CDR2 SYGVNS. CDR3 length: 18 residues. The CDR3 reads CASSEYKSGSGREEKLFF. CDR3 DNA sequence: TGTGCCAGCAGTGAATATAAGTCAGGATCGGGTCGGGAGGAAAAACTGTTTTTT.

The chain combines TRBV5-6 with TRBJ1-4; perhaps TRBD1 as D (6 bases). With 4 bases removed from V and 8 bases from J, the gap between germline ends came to 9 bases. The CDR3 sequence is 12 residues long. Per germline, CDR1 SGHDT and CDR2 YYEEEE. The chain's CDR3 is CASSGTTEKLFF. CDR3 nucleotide sequence: TGTGCCAGCAGCGGGACAACAGAAAAACTGTTTTTT. Full variable domain (rest looked up from reference TRBV5-6 and TRBJ1-4): DAGVTQSPTHLIKTRGQQVTLRCSPKSGHDTVSWYQQALGQGPQFIFQYYEEEERQRGNFPDRFSGHQFPNYSSELNVNALLLGDSALYLCASSGTTEKLFFGSGTQLSVL.

The chain couples TRBV29-1 to TRBJ2-2, with TRBD2 matching over 13 bases. V was clipped by 6 bases and J by 4 bases; unmatched bases: 17. Germline V lookup: CDR1 SQVTM, CDR2 ANQGSEA. The CDR3 covers 19 residues. CDR3 sequence (DNA): TGCAGCGTCGGAAGTAAGGGACTAGCGGGGTCCCGTGGCACCGGGGAGCTGTTTTTT. This gives the protein CSVGSKGLAGSRGTGELFF.

This clone has just one count. This rearrangement joins TRBV12-5 to TRBJ2-3; 7 positions match TRBD2. CDR1 is LGHNT, CDR2 FRNRAP, per germline. The CDR3 covers 15 residues. The V and J ends lost 1 base and 2 bases, in that order; junction bases with no gene match: 3. This CDR3 is CASGLGGGFTDTQYF. CDR3 in DNA: TGTGCTAGTGGTTTGGGGGGGGGATTCACAGATACGCAGTATTTT. Together with reference TRBV12-5 and TRBJ2-3, the CDR3 gives the full variable domain: DARVTQTPRHKVTEMGQEVTMRCQPILGHNTVFWYRQTMMQGLELLAYFRNRAPLDDSGMPKDRFSAEMPDATLATLKIQPSEPRDSAVYFCASGLGGGFTDTQYFGPGTRLTVL.

For the CDR3, the DNA is TGTGCCAGCAGGAGACTAGCGGGAGGACTCTACGAGCAGTACTTC. It translates to CASRRLAGGLYEQYF. The chain combines TRBV6-5 with TRBJ2-7; 13 bases fit TRBD2. V lost 6 bases, J lost 3 bases, and 5 bases stayed unmatched. The CDR3 covers 15 residues. CDR1 and CDR2 (germline): MNHEY, SVGAGI.

The chain uses TRBV12-5 and TRBJ2-7; tentatively, D is TRBD2 (5 bases). The CDR3 consists of 13 residues. Deletions cut 1 base from V and 4 bases from J, with 8 bases between. Germline lookup yields CDR1 LGHNT and CDR2 FRNRAP. CDR3 region: CASGLGSGYEQYF. CDR3 coding DNA: TGTGCTAGTGGTTTGGGGTCGGGATACGAGCAGTACTTC.

The chain carries TRBV5-4 and TRBJ1-1; D possibly corresponds to TRBD1 (6 bases). V was trimmed by 4 bases and J by 0 bases, leaving 13 bases between them. The CDR3 sequence is 15 residues long. Germline V CDR1 and CDR2: SGHNT, YYREEE (reference sequence). The CDR3 DNA is TGTGCCAGCAGCCGCGGGGGGCCCATGAACACTGAAGCTTTCTTT. This translates into CASSRGGPMNTEAFF.

V is TRBV15 and J is TRBJ2-1; 11 bases are shared with TRBD2. The CDR3 spans 17 residues. The germline V gene has CDR1 LNHNV and CDR2 YYDKDF (reference sequence). Trimming removed 3 bases from V and 5 bases from J; junction bases left unmatched: 9. CDR3 nucleotides: TGTGCCACCAGCAGCGACATAGCGGGAGGGCGGAACAATGAGCAGTTCTTC. Its translation: CATSSDIAGGRNNEQFF. Filled out from reference TRBV15 and TRBJ2-1, the complete variable domain reads DAMVIQNPRYQVTQFGKPVTLSCSQTLNHNVMYWYQQKSSQAPKLLFHYYDKDFNNEADTPDNFQSRRPNTSFCFLDIRSPGLGDTAMYLCATSSDIAGGRNNEQFFGPGTRLTVL.

This clone was found once. V gene TRBV25-1 combines with J gene TRBJ2-4, with 9 bases identical to TRBD2. Germline CDR1 is MGHDK and CDR2 is SYGVNS. There are 14 residues in the CDR3. V was pared by 8 bases and J by 7 bases, with 9 bases of the junction left unmatched. CDR3 DNA sequence: TGTGCCAGCGGGGGATGGACTAGCGAGAACATTCAGTACTTC. Its protein is CASGGWTSENIQYF.

The chain is built from TRBV7-2 and TRBJ1-5; D is unresolved. Trimming left V 2 bases short and J 7 bases short, with 15 bases between. The CDR3 consists of 15 residues. CDR1 is SGHTA and CDR2 is FQGNSA in the germline V gene. DNA for the CDR3: TGTGCCAGCAGCTTATCGGCGGGGAGGATACAGCCCCAGCATTTT. Its protein product is CASSLSAGRIQPQHF.

The gene calls are TRBV19 and TRBJ1-5; D is perhaps TRBD1 (5 bases). Germline V CDR1 and CDR2: LNHDA, SQIVND (reference sequence). The CDR3 has 15 amino acids. The ends were cut back, 2 bases at V and 2 bases at J, with 10 bases in the middle. In DNA form, the CDR3 reads TGTGCCAGTAGTATAAAAAGGGGTGGCAATCAGCCCCAGCATTTT. This codes for CASSIKRGGNQPQHF.

CDR3 in amino acids: CASMWQGDLNEKLFF. The CDR3 DNA sequence: TGTGCCAGCATGTGGCAGGGGGACCTTAATGAAAAACTGTTTTTT. V gene TRBV6-6 combines with J gene TRBJ1-4, with 7 positions matching TRBD1. Trimming cost V 7 bases and J 4 bases; bases outside gene matches: 9. The CDR3 runs to 15 residues. Per the germline V gene, CDR1 is MNHNY and CDR2 is SVGAGI (reference sequence).

This clone showed up just a few times. The J gene is TRBJ2-7, the V gene TRBV19, with 9 bases aligning to TRBD2. Per germline, CDR1 LNHDA and CDR2 SQIVND (reference sequence). The CDR3 is made up of 14 amino acids. With 6 bases clipped from V and 6 bases from J, the junction kept 9 bases outside the gene matches. As DNA, the CDR3 is TGTGCCAGTAGGGCTAGCGGGATCGTCGGCGAGCAGTACTTC. Its protein is CASRASGIVGEQYF.

The gene calls are TRBV5-8 and TRBJ1-5; possible D gene TRBD1, 6 bases. Germline V gene sequence: CDR1 SGHTS, CDR2 YDEGEE. Trimming took off 4 bases at V and 5 bases at J, with 10 bases between the two ends. The length of the CDR3 is 13 residues. The DNA of the CDR3 is TGTGCCAGCAGCCGGGACATCGATCAGCCCCAGCATTTT. It codes for CASSRDIDQPQHF.

This chain joins TRBV5-4 and TRBJ2-7; 7 bases are shared with TRBD1. Germline V lookup: CDR1 SGHNT, CDR2 YYREEE (reference sequence). The CDR3 contains 15 residues. The ends lost 3 bases at V and 5 bases at J; junction bases unmatched: 11. The CDR3 is CASSSPGQIVHEQYF. The DNA of the CDR3 is TGTGCCAGCAGCTCACCGGGACAGATAGTCCACGAGCAGTACTTC.